This note documents a single T cell receptor (beta chain) sequence. The data stem from a study of T cells after yellow fever vaccination. In germline, CDR1 is MNHEY, CDR2 SVGAGI. The CDR3 sequence is 12 residues long. The ends lost 8 bases at V and 4 bases at J; junction bases unmatched: 0. MiXCR, run by TCRdb on the 5' RACE reads, gives a single entry per CDR3 protein. The table records 400,000 or so distinct CDR3 sequences, around 20% of them present only once. This TCR was sampled from a man aged 18 to 35 who received the YFV17D yellow fever vaccine. This specimen consisted of PBMCs, obtained before the yellow fever booster vaccination. The chain employs TRBV6-5 and TRBJ1-2; 11 bases are a match to TRBD1. As DNA, the CDR3 is TGTGCCAGCGGGACAGGGGGCTATGGCTACACCTTC. Its translation: CASGTGGYGYTF.